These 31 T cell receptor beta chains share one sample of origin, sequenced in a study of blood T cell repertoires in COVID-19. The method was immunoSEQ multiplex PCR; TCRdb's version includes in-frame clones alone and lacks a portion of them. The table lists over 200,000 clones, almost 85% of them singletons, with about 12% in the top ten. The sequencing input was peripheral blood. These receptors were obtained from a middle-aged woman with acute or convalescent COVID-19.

CDR3 in amino acids: CASSGRTGINEQFF. The CDR3 DNA reads as TGCGCCAGCAGTGGCCGGACAGGGATTAATGAGCAGTTCTTC. The V call is TRBV10-2, the J call TRBJ2-1; TRBD1 agrees at 8 bases. CDR1 and CDR2 from the germline V gene are WSHSY and SAAADI. The CDR3 is made up of 14 amino acids. Trimming removed 4 bases from V and 7 bases from J; junction bases left unmatched: 6.

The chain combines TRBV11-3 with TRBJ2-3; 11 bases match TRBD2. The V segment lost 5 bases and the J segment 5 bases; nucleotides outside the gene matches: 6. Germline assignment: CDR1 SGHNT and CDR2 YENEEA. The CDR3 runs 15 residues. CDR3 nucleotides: TGTGCCAGCAGCCCCCGCGGGACTAGCGGAGATACGCAGTATTTT. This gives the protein CASSPRGTSGDTQYF.

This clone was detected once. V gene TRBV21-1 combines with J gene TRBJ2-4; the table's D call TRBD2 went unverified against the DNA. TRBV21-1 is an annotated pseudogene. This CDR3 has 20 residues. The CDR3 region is CARRRSRRSSGYMLGNIQYF. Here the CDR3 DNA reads TGTGCCAGAAGACGGAGCCGCCGTTCTAGCGGCTACATGTTGGGAAACATTCAGTACTTC.

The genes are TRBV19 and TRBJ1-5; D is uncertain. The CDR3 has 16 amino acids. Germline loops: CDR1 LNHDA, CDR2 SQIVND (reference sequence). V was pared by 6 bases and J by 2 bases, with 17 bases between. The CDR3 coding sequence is TGTGCCAGTAGCATTGAGGGTGGAGGTGGCAATCAGCCCCAGCATTTT. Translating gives CASSIEGGGGNQPQHF.

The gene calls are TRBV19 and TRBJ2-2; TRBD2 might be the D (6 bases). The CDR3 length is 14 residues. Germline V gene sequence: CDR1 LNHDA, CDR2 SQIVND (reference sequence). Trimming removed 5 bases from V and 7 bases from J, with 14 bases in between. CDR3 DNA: TGTGCCAGTAGTCCACGGGAGTTTGGCGGGGAGCTGTTTTTT. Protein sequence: CASSPREFGGELFF. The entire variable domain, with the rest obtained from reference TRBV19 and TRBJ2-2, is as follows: DGGITQSPKYLFRKEGQNVTLSCEQNLNHDAMYWYRQDPGQGLRLIYYSQIVNDFQKGDIAEGYSVSREKKESFPLTVTSAQKNPTAFYLCASSPREFGGELFFGEGSRLTVL.

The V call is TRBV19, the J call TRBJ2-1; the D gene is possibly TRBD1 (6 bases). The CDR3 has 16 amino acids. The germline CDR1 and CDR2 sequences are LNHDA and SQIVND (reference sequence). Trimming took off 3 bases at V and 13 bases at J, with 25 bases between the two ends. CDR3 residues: CASSIRQLESRGRQFF. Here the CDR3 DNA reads TGTGCCAGTAGTATCCGGCAGCTCGAATCCAGGGGAAGACAGTTCTTC. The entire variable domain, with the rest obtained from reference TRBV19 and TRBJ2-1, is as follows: DGGITQSPKYLFRKEGQNVTLSCEQNLNHDAMYWYRQDPGQGLRLIYYSQIVNDFQKGDIAEGYSVSREKKESFPLTVTSAQKNPTAFYLCASSIRQLESRGRQFFGPGTRLTVL.

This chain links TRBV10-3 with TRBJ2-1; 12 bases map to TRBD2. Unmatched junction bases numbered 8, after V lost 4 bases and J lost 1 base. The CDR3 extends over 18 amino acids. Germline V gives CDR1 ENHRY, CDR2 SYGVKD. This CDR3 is CAISVPLAGGPSYNEQFF. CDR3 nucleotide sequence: TGTGCCATCAGTGTACCCCTAGCGGGAGGGCCATCCTACAATGAGCAGTTCTTC.

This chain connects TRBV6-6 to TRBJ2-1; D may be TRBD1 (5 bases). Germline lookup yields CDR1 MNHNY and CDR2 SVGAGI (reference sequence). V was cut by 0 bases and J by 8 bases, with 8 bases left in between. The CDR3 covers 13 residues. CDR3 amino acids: CASSYSTGDEQFF. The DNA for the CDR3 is TGTGCCAGCAGTTACTCCACAGGCGATGAGCAGTTCTTC.

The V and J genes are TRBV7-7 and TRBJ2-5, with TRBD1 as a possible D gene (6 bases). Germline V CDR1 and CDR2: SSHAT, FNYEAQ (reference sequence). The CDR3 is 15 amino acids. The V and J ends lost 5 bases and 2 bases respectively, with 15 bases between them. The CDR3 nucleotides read TGTGCCAGCAGCCTCCAGGGGCAGGGTCAAGAGACCCAGTACTTC. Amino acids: CASSLQGQGQETQYF. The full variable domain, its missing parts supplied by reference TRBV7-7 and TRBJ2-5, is GAGVSQSPRYKVTKRGQDVTLRCDPISSHATLYWYQQALGQGPEFLTYFNYEAQPDKSGLPSDRFSAERPEGSISTLTIQRTEQRDSAMYRCASSLQGQGQETQYFGPGTRLLVL.

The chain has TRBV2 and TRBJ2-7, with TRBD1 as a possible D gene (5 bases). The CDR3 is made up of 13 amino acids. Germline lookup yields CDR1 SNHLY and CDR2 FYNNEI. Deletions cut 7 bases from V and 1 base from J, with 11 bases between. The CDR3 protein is CASMLRGSYEQYF. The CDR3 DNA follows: TGTGCCAGCATGTTAAGGGGATCCTACGAGCAGTACTTC. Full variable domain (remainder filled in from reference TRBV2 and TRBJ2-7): EPEVTQTPSHQVTQMGQEVILRCVPISNHLYFYWYRQILGQKVEFLVSFYNNEISEKSEIFDDQFSVERPDGSNFTLKIRSTKLEDSAMYFCASMLRGSYEQYFGPGTRLTVT.

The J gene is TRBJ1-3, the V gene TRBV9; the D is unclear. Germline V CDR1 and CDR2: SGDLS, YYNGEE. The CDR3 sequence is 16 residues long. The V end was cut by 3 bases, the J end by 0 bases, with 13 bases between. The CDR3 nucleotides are TGTGCCAGCAGCGCCACACCCGGGATCTCTGGAAACACCATATATTTT. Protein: CASSATPGISGNTIYF.

The chain's CDR3 is CASSLGTGDGYTF. In nucleotides, the CDR3 is TGTGCCAGCAGCCTGGGGACAGGGGATGGCTACACCTTC. The chain uses TRBV14 and TRBJ1-2, with TRBD1 matching over 10 bases. The trim removed 4 bases at V and 6 bases at J, leaving 2 bases unmatched. In germline, CDR1 is SGHDN, CDR2 FVKESK. The CDR3 contains 13 residues.

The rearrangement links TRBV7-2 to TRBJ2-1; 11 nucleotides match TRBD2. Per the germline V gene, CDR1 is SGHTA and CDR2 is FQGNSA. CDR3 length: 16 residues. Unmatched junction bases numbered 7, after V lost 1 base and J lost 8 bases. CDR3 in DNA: TGTGCCAGCAGCTTAGTGGCTAGCGGGAGGAGGGATGAGCAGTTCTTC. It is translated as CASSLVASGRRDEQFF.

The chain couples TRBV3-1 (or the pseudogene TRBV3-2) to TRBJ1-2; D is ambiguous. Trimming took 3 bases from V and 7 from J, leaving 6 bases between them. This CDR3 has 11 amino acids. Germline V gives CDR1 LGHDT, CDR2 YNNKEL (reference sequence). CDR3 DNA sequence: TGTGCCAGCAGCCAGAGGTCTGGCTACACCTTC. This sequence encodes CASSQRSGYTF.

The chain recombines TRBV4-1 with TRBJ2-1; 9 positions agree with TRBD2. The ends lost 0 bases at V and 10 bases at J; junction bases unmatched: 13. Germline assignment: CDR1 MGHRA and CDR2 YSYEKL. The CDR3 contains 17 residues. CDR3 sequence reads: CASSQDGGGAHHDEQFF. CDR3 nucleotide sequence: TGCGCCAGCAGCCAAGATGGCGGGGGGGCTCACCACGACGAGCAGTTCTTC.

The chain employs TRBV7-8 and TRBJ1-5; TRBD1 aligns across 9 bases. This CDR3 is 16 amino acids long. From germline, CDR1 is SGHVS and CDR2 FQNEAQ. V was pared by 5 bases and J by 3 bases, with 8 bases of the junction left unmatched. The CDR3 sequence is CASSPATGGNNQPQHF. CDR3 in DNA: TGTGCCAGCAGCCCCGCGACAGGGGGGAACAATCAGCCCCAGCATTTT.

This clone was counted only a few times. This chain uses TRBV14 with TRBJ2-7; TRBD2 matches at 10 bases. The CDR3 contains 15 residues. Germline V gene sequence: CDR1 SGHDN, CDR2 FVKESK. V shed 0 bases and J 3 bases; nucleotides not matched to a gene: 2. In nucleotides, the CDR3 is TGTGCCAGCAGCCAAGAGAGACTAGCGGGCTACGAGCAGTACTTC. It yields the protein CASSQERLAGYEQYF.

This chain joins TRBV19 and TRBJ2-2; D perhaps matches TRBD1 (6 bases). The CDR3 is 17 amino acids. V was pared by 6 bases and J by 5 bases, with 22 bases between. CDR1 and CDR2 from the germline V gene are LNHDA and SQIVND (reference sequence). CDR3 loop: CASRGALKLRGTGELFF. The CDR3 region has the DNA TGTGCCAGTAGGGGGGCCCTTAAACTACGGGGAACCGGGGAGCTGTTTTTT.

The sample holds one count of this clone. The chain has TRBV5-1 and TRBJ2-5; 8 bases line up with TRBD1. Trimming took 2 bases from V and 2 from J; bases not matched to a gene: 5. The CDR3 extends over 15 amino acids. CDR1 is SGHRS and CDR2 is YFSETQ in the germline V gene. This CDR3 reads CASSFQDRAQETQYF. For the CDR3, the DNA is TGCGCCAGCAGCTTTCAGGACAGGGCTCAAGAGACCCAGTACTTC.

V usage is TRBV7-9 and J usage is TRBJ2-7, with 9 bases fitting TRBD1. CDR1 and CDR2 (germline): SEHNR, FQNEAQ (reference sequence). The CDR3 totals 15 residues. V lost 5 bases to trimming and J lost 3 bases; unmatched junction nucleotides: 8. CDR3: CASSPRDRDLYEQYF. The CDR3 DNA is TGTGCCAGCAGCCCCCGGGACAGGGATCTCTACGAGCAGTACTTC.

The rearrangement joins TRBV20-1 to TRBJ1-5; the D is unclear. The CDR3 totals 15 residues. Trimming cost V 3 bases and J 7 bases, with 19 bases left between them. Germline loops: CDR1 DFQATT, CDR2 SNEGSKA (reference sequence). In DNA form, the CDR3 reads TGCAGTGCTAGTATAGGTGGCCGGGTCGGCCAGCCCCAGCATTTT. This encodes CSASIGGRVGQPQHF.

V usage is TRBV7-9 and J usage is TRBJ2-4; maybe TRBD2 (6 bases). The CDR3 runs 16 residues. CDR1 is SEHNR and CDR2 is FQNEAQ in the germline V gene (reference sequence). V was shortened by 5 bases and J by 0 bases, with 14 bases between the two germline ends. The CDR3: CASSPLRDLAKNIQYF. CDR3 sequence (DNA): TGTGCCAGCAGCCCTCTGCGGGACTTAGCCAAAAACATTCAGTACTTC.

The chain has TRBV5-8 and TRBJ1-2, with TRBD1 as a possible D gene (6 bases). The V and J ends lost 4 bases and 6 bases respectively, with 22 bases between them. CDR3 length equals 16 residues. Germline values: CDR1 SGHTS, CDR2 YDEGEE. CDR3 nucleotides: TGTGCCAGCAGCACCCGACAAGACAGGACCAGGGATGGCTACACCTTC. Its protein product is CASSTRQDRTRDGYTF.

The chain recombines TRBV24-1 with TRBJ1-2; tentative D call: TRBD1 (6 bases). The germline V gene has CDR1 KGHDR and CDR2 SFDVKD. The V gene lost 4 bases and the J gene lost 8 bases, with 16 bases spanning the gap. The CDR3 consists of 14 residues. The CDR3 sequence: CATSDPGQNNGYTF. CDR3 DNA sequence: TGTGCCACCAGTGACCCAGGACAGAACAACGGCTACACCTTC.

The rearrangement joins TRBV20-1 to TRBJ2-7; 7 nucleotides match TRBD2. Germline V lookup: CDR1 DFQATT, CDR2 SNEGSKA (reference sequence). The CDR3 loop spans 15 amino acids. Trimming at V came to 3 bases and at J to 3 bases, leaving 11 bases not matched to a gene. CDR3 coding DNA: TGCAGTGCTAGTAAGGCGGGAGTGAGTAGCTACGAGCAGTACTTC. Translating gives CSASKAGVSSYEQYF.

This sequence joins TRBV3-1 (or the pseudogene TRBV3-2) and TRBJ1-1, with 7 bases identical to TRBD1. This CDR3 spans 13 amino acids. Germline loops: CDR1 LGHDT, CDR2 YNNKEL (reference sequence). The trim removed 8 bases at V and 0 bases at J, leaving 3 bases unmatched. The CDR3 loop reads CASGTALNTEAFF. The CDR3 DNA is TGTGCCAGCGGGACAGCCCTGAACACTGAAGCTTTCTTT.

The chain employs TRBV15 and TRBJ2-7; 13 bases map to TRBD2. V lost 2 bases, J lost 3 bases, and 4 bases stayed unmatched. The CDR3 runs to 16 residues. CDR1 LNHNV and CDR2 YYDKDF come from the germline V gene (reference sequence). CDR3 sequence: CATSRRTSGSFYEQYF. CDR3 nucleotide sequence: TGTGCCACCAGCAGAAGGACTAGCGGGAGCTTCTACGAGCAGTACTTC.

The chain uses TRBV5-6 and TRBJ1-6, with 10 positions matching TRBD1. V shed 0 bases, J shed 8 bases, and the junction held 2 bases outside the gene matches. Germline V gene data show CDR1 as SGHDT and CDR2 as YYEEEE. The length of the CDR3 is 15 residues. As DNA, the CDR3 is TGTGCCAGCAGCTTGGTGACAGGGGGCGATTCACCCCTCCACTTT. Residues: CASSLVTGGDSPLHF.

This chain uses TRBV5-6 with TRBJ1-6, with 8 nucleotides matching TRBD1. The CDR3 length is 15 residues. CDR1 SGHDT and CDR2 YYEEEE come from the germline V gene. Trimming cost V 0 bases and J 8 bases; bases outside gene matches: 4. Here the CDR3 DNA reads TGTGCCAGCAGCTTGGAGGGGACAGGATATTCACCCCTCCACTTT. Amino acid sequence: CASSLEGTGYSPLHF.

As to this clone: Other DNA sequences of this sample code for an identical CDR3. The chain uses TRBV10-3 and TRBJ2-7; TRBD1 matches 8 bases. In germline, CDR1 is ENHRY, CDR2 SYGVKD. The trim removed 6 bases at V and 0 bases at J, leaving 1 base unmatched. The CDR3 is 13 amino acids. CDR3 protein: CAISGQGSYEQYF. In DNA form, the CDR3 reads TGTGCCATCAGCGGACAGGGCTCCTACGAGCAGTACTTC.

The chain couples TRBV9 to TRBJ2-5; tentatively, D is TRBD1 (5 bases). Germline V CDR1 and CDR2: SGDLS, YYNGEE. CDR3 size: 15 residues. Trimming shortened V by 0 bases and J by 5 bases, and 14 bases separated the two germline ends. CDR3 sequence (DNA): TGTGCCAGCAGCGTAGAGGGGCATCTGTGGGAGACCCAGTACTTC. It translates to CASSVEGHLWETQYF.